This TCR beta chain was observed in a study of T cell responses to AZD1222 COVID-19 vaccine. General observations from the study: Repertoire sampling occurred only after the peak T cell response. The donor group comprised mostly white British people and more females; the analysis possibly underestimated clonal diversity.

Details on this clone: The antigen remains undetermined.

The data were produced by immunoSEQ multiplex PCR, yet TCRdb's version contains in-frame clones alone and is incomplete. Altogether approximately 130,000 clones are present, 88% being singletons, with the ten largest covering roughly 6.1%. CDR1 and CDR2 (germline): LGHNA, YSLEER. CDR3 length: 16 residues. Between the trimmed V and J ends, which lost 1 base and 0 bases, there was a span of 10 bases. The sample here was peripheral blood, taken 28 days after the second AZD1222 dose. The chain is built from TRBV4-3 and TRBJ1-5; possibly TRBD1 for D (6 bases). The TCR sequence derives from an adult who received the AZD1222 COVID-19 vaccine. CDR3 nucleotide sequence: TGCGCCAGCAGCCAAGTCAGGGGCCATAGCAATCAGCCCCAGCATTTT. Translating gives CASSQVRGHSNQPQHF.